This TCR beta chain was found in a study of blood T cell repertoires in COVID-19. Trimming pared 3 bases from V and 6 bases from J, leaving 8 bases between. The V gene's germline CDR1 is SEHNR and CDR2 FQNEAQ (reference sequence). This CDR3 has 12 amino acids. The method was immunoSEQ multiplex PCR; TCRdb's version includes in-frame clones alone and lacks a portion of them. The table shows about 240,000 clones, with 83% occurring only once. Material: PBMCs or T cells enriched from blood (not recorded which). V usage is TRBV7-9 and J usage is TRBJ1-2, with TRBD1 as a possible D gene (6 bases). The source is a middle-aged woman who had been exposed to COVID-19. Here the CDR3 DNA reads TGTGCCAGCAGCTTGGGGGCAAATGGCTACACCTTC. Encoded protein: CASSLGANGYTF. The full variable domain, completed using reference TRBV7-9 and TRBJ1-2, is DTGVSQNPRHKITKRGQNVTFRCDPISEHNRLYWYRQTLGQGPEFLTYFQNEAQLEKSRLLSDRFSAERPKGSFSTLEIQRTEQGDSAMYLCASSLGANGYTFGSGTRLTVV.